Listed here are 7 T cell receptor beta chains from one sample, sequenced in a study of blood T cell repertoires in COVID-19. TCRdb's copy holds only in-frame clones and misses some; the assay was immunoSEQ multiplex PCR. The sample lists 200,000 to 250,000 clones, approximately 86% occurring once. The source material was PBMCs or T cells enriched from blood (not recorded which). The receptors originated from a woman in her forties or fifties with acute COVID-19.

This chain uses TRBV3-1 (or the pseudogene TRBV3-2) with TRBJ2-7; 9 bases fit TRBD1. Per germline, CDR1 LGHDT and CDR2 YNNKEL (reference sequence). Germline trimming cut 6 bases from V and 3 bases from J; bases unmatched to any gene: 9. The CDR3 length is 15 residues. In DNA, the CDR3 is TGTGCCAGCAGTTATCCGGGACAGGGCGTCTACGAGCAGTACTTC. It specifies CASSYPGQGVYEQYF.

This chain connects TRBV18 to TRBJ2-3, with a tentative D call TRBD1 (6 bases). From germline, CDR1 is KGHSH and CDR2 LQKENI. Trimming took 4 bases from V and 3 from J, leaving 11 bases between them. This CDR3 contains 14 residues. DNA of the CDR3: TGTGCCAGCTCACGACAGGACAGAACAGATACGCAGTATTTT. Encoded protein: CASSRQDRTDTQYF.

The rearrangement joins TRBV24-1 to TRBJ2-3; the D gene is possibly TRBD1 (6 bases). Per the germline V gene, CDR1 is KGHDR and CDR2 is SFDVKD. Trimming took 4 bases from V and 4 from J, leaving 14 bases between them. CDR3 length: 15 residues. CDR3 sequence reads: CATSDPGQFADTQYF. The CDR3 nucleotides read TGTGCCACCAGTGACCCCGGACAGTTCGCAGATACGCAGTATTTT.

The CDR3 DNA reads TGTGCCAGCAGCTTTTCAGGGGGGCAAGGTTCACCCCTCCACTTT. Encoded protein: CASSFSGGQGSPLHF. The V call is TRBV7-2, the J call TRBJ1-6; the match to TRBD1 covers 7 bases. CDR1 SGHTA and CDR2 FQGNSA come from the germline V gene. The CDR3 is 15 amino acids. V was pared by 3 bases and J by 9 bases, with 8 bases of the junction left unmatched.

V usage is TRBV10-3 and J usage is TRBJ2-1, with TRBD1 matching 10 bases. J gave up 6 bases and V 10 bases, and 3 bases lay outside the gene matches. This CDR3 is 12 amino acids long. Germline CDR1 reads ENHRY; CDR2 reads SYGVKD. The CDR3 coding sequence is TGTGCCACCCGGACAGGGGGCAATGAGCAGTTCTTC. It yields the protein CATRTGGNEQFF.

This clone was detected a few times. The V gene is TRBV6-5, the J gene TRBJ1-2, with 7 bases matching TRBD1. Germline assignment: CDR1 MNHEY and CDR2 SVGAGI. The CDR3 contains 13 residues. Unmatched junction bases numbered 4, after V lost 6 bases and J lost 3 bases. As DNA, the CDR3 is TGTGCCAGCAGGAGGGACAGTCACTATGGCTACACCTTC. The encoded protein is CASRRDSHYGYTF.

The chain is built from TRBV2 and TRBJ1-2, with D tentatively TRBD1 (5 bases). V lost 9 bases, J lost 8 bases, and 16 bases lay in between. This CDR3 has 12 amino acids. The germline gives CDR1 SNHLY, CDR2 FYNNEI. The CDR3 reads CARGARSEGYTF. As DNA, the CDR3 is TGTGCCAGAGGGGCTCGATCGGAGGGCTACACCTTC. Full variable domain (outside the CDR3, taken from reference TRBV2 and TRBJ1-2): EPEVTQTPSHQVTQMGQEVILRCVPISNHLYFYWYRQILGQKVEFLVSFYNNEISEKSEIFDDQFSVERPDGSNFTLKIRSTKLEDSAMYFCARGARSEGYTFGSGTRLTVV.